This record looks at one T cell receptor beta chain sequence and its context. This entry is derived from a study of blood T cell repertoires in COVID-19. Study details: Sites across the United States, Italy and Spain contributed samples from acute and convalescent COVID-19. Sources were T cells, B-cell-depleted T cells, or PBMCs; the material itself was cDNA or gDNA.

Study processing details: Estimation of nucleated cell counts was performed using reference gene primer amplification. This table comes from immunoSEQ multiplex PCR, and its TCRdb copy is limited to in-frame clones, with some not included. From that table come the V and J calls and clone size; the DNA was used to work out D and trimming. The table lists 70,000 to 95,000 clones, under 90% of them singletons. Germline V lookup: CDR1 LNHDA, CDR2 SQIVND (reference sequence). Trimming left V 6 bases short and J 5 bases short, with 22 bases between. The CDR3 contains 17 residues. The sequencing sample was made of peripheral blood. The genes are TRBV19 and TRBJ2-2, with a tentative D call TRBD2 (6 bases). The source is a woman between 35 and 50 years old with active or convalescent COVID-19. The DNA of the CDR3 is TGTGCCAGTAGCCCCTCTGGGGGGACGGCGGTAACCGGGGAGCTGTTTTTT. Amino acid sequence: CASSPSGGTAVTGELFF.